The T cell receptor beta chain described here comes from a study of blood T cell repertoires in COVID-19. Study background: Donors in the United States, Italy and Spain gave samples during acute or convalescent COVID-19.

Per the authors' pipeline: Counts of nucleated cells, estimated from reference gene primer amplification, were obtained. Assay: immunoSEQ multiplex PCR; the TCRdb copy retains only in-frame clones and omits some. That table supplies the V and J calls and clone size; D and trimming were determined from the DNA. The sample records just over 200,000 clones, around 84% being singletons. V lost 0 bases to trimming and J lost 7 bases, with 15 bases between them. The length of the CDR3 is 15 residues. Germline V gene data show CDR1 as LGHNA and CDR2 as YSLEER. The rearrangement uses TRBV4-3 and TRBJ1-2; D unresolved. The receptor's source is a man aged 80 or over with acute or convalescent COVID-19. The sample was peripheral blood. The CDR3 nucleotides are TGCGCCAGCAGCCAAGACCGGCGACTGCTGGCTGGCTACACCTTC. Translation gives CASSQDRRLLAGYTF.